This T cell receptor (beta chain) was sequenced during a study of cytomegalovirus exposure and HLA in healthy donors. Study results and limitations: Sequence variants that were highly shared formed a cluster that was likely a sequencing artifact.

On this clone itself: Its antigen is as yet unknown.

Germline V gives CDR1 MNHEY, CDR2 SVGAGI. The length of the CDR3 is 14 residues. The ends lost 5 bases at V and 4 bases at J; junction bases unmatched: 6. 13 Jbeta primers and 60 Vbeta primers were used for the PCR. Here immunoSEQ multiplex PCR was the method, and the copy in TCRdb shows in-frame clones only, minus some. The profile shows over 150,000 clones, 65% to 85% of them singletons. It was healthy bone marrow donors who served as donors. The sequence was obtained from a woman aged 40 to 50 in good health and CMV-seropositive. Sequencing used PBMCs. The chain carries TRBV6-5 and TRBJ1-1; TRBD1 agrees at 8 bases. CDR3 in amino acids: CASSTLQGATEAFF. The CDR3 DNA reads TGTGCCAGCAGTACTCTTCAGGGGGCCACTGAAGCTTTCTTT.